A selection of T cell receptor beta chains follows, all from one sample in a study of blood T cell repertoires in COVID-19. Profiled with immunoSEQ multiplex PCR; TCRdb holds only in-frame clones, not every one. Of approximately 140,000 clones listed, about four fifths are singletons. Sequenced input: peripheral blood. Receptors were obtained from a human donor in a cohort sampled during active COVID-19. Both conserved end residues are part of each CDR3.

TRBV20-1 CSASKPGTGWRDQPQHF
TRBV19 CASKPFGVSGNTIYF
TRBV3-1/TRBV3-2 CASSQGRAGRDTQYF
TRBV5-1 CASTWQGAGQETQYF
TRBV14 CASSTRTGGPTDTQYF
TRBV9 CASSALRGTGELFF
TRBV7-3 CASSPTGGTYEQYF
TRBV29-1 CSVEDYGQGNGYTF
TRBV19 CASSIDHRSSYNSPLHF
TRBV5-5 CASSSRTGRVETQYF
TRBV4-3 CASSHLPGGGYGYTF
TRBV28 CASSFRPGGEAFF
TRBV6-1 CASSELGGVLHF
TRBV20-1 CSASGDRGGYEQYF
TRBV2 CASSDTSSGNTIYF
TRBV19 CASSPGQAFNEKLFF
TRBV29-1 CSVQWREYGGYTF
TRBV4-2 CASSQEGAGGYEQYF
TRBV4-2 CASSEGQSKSGGYTF
TRBV24-1 CATSDTGRGETQYF
TRBV19 CASTSTGGGTQYF
TRBV6-2/TRBV6-3 CASSSRTGGNEQFF
TRBV24-1 CATSDPSQRENTDTQYF
TRBV6-6 CASSYSLAGNKNIQYF
TRBV5-6 CASSLITGNQETQYF
TRBV2 CASSGTGGRYEQYF
TRBV25-1 CASSATGTGGTTDTQYF
TRBV5-3 CARSLDGLITGTYEQYF
TRBV3-1/TRBV3-2 CASSQPLVGGLADTQYF
TRBV7-2 CASSLIAGNTGELFF
TRBV11-2 CASSPSGTSSYNEQFF
TRBV18 CASSPRGGYEQYF
TRBV5-8 CASSLEVFGGADTQYF
TRBV7-2 CASSKQGKDYGYTF
TRBV5-1 CASSHGGADLAKNIQYF
TRBV2 CASTHGSNEQFF
TRBV7-2 CASRKDRFYGGYTF
TRBV5-4 CASSSQGARGNTEAFF
TRBV11-3 CASSLEAGSTGELFF
TRBV5-1 CASRVKGGTEAFF
TRBV6-5 CASSRGTRQETQYF
TRBV5-1 CASSSLGGGFDTQYF
TRBV5-6 CASSWGTLAGDTQYF
TRBV6-6 CASSGQGVSQPQHF
TRBV2 CASSNGETQYF
TRBV7-2 CASSLVSGDTNYGYTF
TRBV9 CASSKSSRQGAETQYF
TRBV6-2/TRBV6-3 CASSPGLAGSETQYF
TRBV24-1 CATSLPLLGTDTQYF
TRBV7-9 CASSESDRDPFYGYTF
TRBV27 CASSTGVRNEQFF
TRBV7-2 CASSLGGTPYEQYF
TRBV4-3 CASSQATRNTEAFF
TRBV3-1/TRBV3-2 CASSQGLALSSYEQYF
TRBV29-1 CSVARAWNTEAFF